The 18 T cell receptor beta chains presented below share a single source sample, sequenced in a study of cytomegalovirus exposure and HLA in healthy donors. The PCR contained 60 Vbeta and 13 Jbeta primers. The protocol was immunoSEQ multiplex PCR, while the TCRdb copy is restricted to in-frame clones and leaves out a portion. Of about 120,000 clones in the sample, roughly four fifths are singletons; the top ten hold roughly 1.8%. Specimen: PBMCs. Source of these receptors: a man between 18 and 35 years old in good health and CMV-seronegative.

This clone turned up a few times. This rearrangement joins TRBV6-1 to TRBJ1-5; 7 nucleotides line up with TRBD1. Germline CDR1 MNHNS, CDR2 SASEGT. The V segment lost 5 bases and the J segment 6 bases; nucleotides outside the gene matches: 4. This CDR3 region has 13 residues. The CDR3 reads CASSRQGGQPQHF. CDR3 bases: TGTGCCAGCAGTAGACAGGGAGGTCAGCCCCAGCATTTT.

In its sample, this clone was seen a few times. The CDR3 coding sequence is TGCGCCAGCAGTCAATGGACCAGGGGGCCATTGGGGGAGCAGTACTTC. This encodes CASSQWTRGPLGEQYF. The rearrangement joins TRBV23-1 to TRBJ2-7; 8 nucleotides align to TRBD1. TRBV23-1 is an ORF for which the function is uncertain. The J segment lost 7 bases and the V segment lost 1 base, leaving 12 bases of the junction unmatched. This CDR3 comprises 16 residues.

This clone appeared a single time. The V and J genes are TRBV9 and TRBJ1-4; the match to TRBD1 covers 7 bases. V was pared by 0 bases and J by 2 bases, with 4 bases of the junction left unmatched. Germline lookup yields CDR1 SGDLS and CDR2 YYNGEE. This CDR3 has 16 amino acids. The CDR3 region is CASSVGQGMTNEKLFF. Written as DNA, the CDR3 is TGTGCCAGCAGCGTAGGACAGGGCATGACTAATGAAAAACTGTTTTTT.

The gene calls are TRBV15 and TRBJ2-3; D not certain. Trimming left V 2 bases short and J 3 bases short, with 9 bases between. The CDR3 extends over 14 amino acids. Germline lookup yields CDR1 LNHNV and CDR2 YYDKDF (reference sequence). CDR3 bases: TGTGCCACCAGCAGAACCACACTAACAGATACGCAGTATTTT. Amino acids: CATSRTTLTDTQYF.

The rearrangement uses TRBV5-1 and TRBJ2-5; tentatively, D is TRBD2 (6 bases). V shed 3 bases and J shed 3 bases, with 9 bases lying between them. The germline CDR1 and CDR2 sequences are SGHRS and YFSETQ. This CDR3 is 13 amino acids long. In DNA, the CDR3 is TGCGCCAGCAGCTGGAGGGTAGAAGAGACCCAGTACTTC. Translating it yields CASSWRVEETQYF.

The CDR3, as DNA: TGCGCCAGCAGCTTGACGGCTGGAGGGGGCTTTTACGAGCAGTACTTC. Amino acid sequence: CASSLTAGGGFYEQYF. The V and J genes are TRBV5-1 and TRBJ2-7; D is possibly TRBD1 (7 bases). The CDR3 covers 16 residues. Between the trimmed V and J ends, which lost 1 base and 4 bases, there was a span of 18 bases. CDR1 and CDR2 (germline): SGHRS, YFSETQ.

The chain links TRBV6-5 to TRBJ1-2, with TRBD1 matching 7 bases. The CDR3 totals 13 residues. Germline CDR1 MNHEY, CDR2 SVGAGI. With V trimmed by 6 bases and J by 2 bases, 3 bases remained unmatched. CDR3 region: CASSGTANYGYTF. CDR3 nucleotides: TGTGCCAGCAGCGGGACAGCAAACTATGGCTACACCTTC.

V gene TRBV20-1 combines with J gene TRBJ2-1; tentative D call: TRBD1 (5 bases). The CDR3 has 11 amino acids. Germline CDR1 and CDR2: DFQATT and SNEGSKA (reference sequence). Trimming stripped 3 bases from V and 12 bases from J, with 12 bases between. CDR3 bases: TGCAGTGCTAGCGACAGTTTAGGGCAGTTCTTC. Protein sequence: CSASDSLGQFF.

The chain links TRBV4-1 to TRBJ1-1; a possible D gene is TRBD1 (5 bases). Germline V gene data show CDR1 as MGHRA and CDR2 as YSYEKL. Trimming pared 4 bases from V and 4 bases from J, leaving 13 bases between. The CDR3 runs 14 residues. The CDR3 bases are TGCGCCAGCAGCCCCCAGGGATGGGGCACTGAAGCTTTCTTT. Its translation is CASSPQGWGTEAFF.

The chain combines TRBV23-1 with TRBJ1-4; D may be TRBD1 (6 bases). TRBV23-1 is recorded as an ORF, its role being uncertain. V was shortened by 3 bases and J by 4 bases, with 9 bases between the two germline ends. The CDR3 is 14 residues long. The CDR3 coding sequence is TGCGCCAGCAGTCAGACAGGACATAATGAAAAACTGTTTTTT. Translating it yields CASSQTGHNEKLFF.

The V call is TRBV11-3, the J call TRBJ2-5, with TRBD2 identical over 12 bases. The V segment lost 3 bases and the J segment 1 base; nucleotides outside the gene matches: 3. Germline V gene data show CDR1 as SGHNT and CDR2 as YENEEA. CDR3 length equals 16 residues. The CDR3, as DNA: TGTGCCAGCAGCTTCAGACTAGCGGGGGTCCAAGAGACCCAGTACTTC. Encoded protein: CASSFRLAGVQETQYF.

The V and J genes are TRBV7-9 and TRBJ2-1; 14 nucleotides align to TRBD2. Trimming cost V 1 base and J 8 bases; bases outside gene matches: 1. Germline V gene sequence: CDR1 SEHNR, CDR2 FQNEAQ (reference sequence). CDR3 size: 15 residues. The CDR3 spells CASSLGLAGGHEQFF. The CDR3 DNA reads TGTGCCAGCAGCTTAGGACTAGCGGGGGGGCATGAGCAGTTCTTC.

The V gene is TRBV10-3, the J gene TRBJ2-5; 10 nucleotides align to TRBD2. The CDR3 contains 17 residues. J was trimmed by 1 base and V by 3 bases; bases with no gene match: 8. Looked up from germline, CDR1 is ENHRY and CDR2 is SYGVKD. The CDR3 sequence is CAISDVSGGAPQETQYF. The CDR3 DNA reads TGTGCCATCAGTGATGTGAGCGGGGGGGCCCCCCAAGAGACCCAGTACTTC.

This clone was counted a few times. This chain links TRBV29-1 with TRBJ1-1, with 7 bases lining up with TRBD1. V shed 7 bases, J shed 1 base, and the junction held 6 bases outside the gene matches. This CDR3 is built from 13 residues. The germline CDR1 and CDR2 sequences are SQVTM and ANQGSEA. CDR3 nucleotide sequence: TGCAGCGGTGAGAGGGACAGGAACACTGAAGCTTTCTTT. Residues: CSGERDRNTEAFF.

The chain uses TRBV25-1 and TRBJ2-7, with D possibly TRBD2 on 8 matching bases. The germline CDR1 and CDR2 sequences are MGHDK and SYGVNS. The CDR3 spans 18 residues. Trimming pared 10 bases from V and 5 bases from J, leaving 33 bases between. Here the CDR3 reads CATRPSGGHQGGLDEQYF. CDR3 DNA sequence: TGTGCCACACGGCCATCGGGGGGGCATCAGGGGGGGCTAGACGAGCAGTACTTC.

The chain combines TRBV28 with TRBJ1-5, with D tentatively TRBD1 (5 bases). The CDR3 extends over 13 amino acids. Trimming took off 4 bases at V and 6 bases at J, with 10 bases between the two ends. CDR1 MDHEN and CDR2 SYDVKM come from the germline V gene. CDR3 loop: CASSSGLIQPQHF. The CDR3 DNA follows: TGTGCCAGCAGTTCAGGGCTCATTCAGCCCCAGCATTTT.

J is TRBJ1-4 and V is TRBV4-3; 7 nucleotides match TRBD1. CDR1 is LGHNA and CDR2 is YSLEER in the germline V gene. V trimming: 0 bases; J trimming: 8 bases; junction bases outside the gene matches: 9. There are 16 residues in the CDR3. The CDR3 DNA reads TGCGCCAGCAGCCAAGATACTTCGACAGGGTGGGAAAAACTGTTTTTT. This translates into CASSQDTSTGWEKLFF.

V and J are TRBV19 and TRBJ2-1; D is perhaps TRBD1 (6 bases). The CDR3 sequence is 14 residues long. Germline assignment: CDR1 LNHDA and CDR2 SQIVND (reference sequence). V shed 10 bases and J shed 1 base, with 14 bases lying between them. Written as DNA, the CDR3 is TGTGCCACCGGACAGTCGGTGTCCTACAATGAGCAGTTCTTC. As protein: CATGQSVSYNEQFF.